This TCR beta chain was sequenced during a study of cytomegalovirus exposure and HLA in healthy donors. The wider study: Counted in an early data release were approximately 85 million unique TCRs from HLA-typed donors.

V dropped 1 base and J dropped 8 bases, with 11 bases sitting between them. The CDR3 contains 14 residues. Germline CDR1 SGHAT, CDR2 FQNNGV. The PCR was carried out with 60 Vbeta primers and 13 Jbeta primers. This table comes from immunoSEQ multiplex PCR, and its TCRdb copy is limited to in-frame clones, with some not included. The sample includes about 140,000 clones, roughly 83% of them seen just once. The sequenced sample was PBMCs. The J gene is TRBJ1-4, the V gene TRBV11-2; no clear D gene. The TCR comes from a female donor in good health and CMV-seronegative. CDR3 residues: CASSLAAAAEKLFF. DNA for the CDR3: TGTGCCAGCAGCTTAGCCGCAGCGGCGGAAAAACTGTTTTTT.